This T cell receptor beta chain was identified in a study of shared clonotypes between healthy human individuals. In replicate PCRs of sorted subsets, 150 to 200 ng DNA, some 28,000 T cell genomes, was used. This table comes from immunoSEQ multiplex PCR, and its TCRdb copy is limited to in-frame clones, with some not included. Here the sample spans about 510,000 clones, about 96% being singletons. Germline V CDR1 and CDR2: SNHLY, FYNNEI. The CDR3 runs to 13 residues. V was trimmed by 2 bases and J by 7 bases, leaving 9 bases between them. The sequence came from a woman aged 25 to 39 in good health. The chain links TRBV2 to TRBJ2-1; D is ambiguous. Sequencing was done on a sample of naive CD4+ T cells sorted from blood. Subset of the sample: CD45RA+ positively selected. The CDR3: CASSELAPNEQFF. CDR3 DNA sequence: TGTGCCAGCAGTGAATTAGCTCCAAATGAGCAGTTCTTC.